This T cell receptor (beta chain) was sequenced for a study of T cells expressing NK-cell markers. This CDR3 spans 14 amino acids. Germline V gives CDR1 DFQATT, CDR2 SNEGSKA (reference sequence). TCRdb re-called the 5' RACE reads and shows each CDR3 protein once, DNA omitted. The sample holds about 460,000 distinct CDR3 sequences. V is TRBV20-1 and J is TRBJ1-1; TCRdb proposes TRBD1, but this gene call is untestable without DNA. Sequencing was performed on blood T cells: a sorted CD56 or NKG2C T cell subset, CD4+ or CD8+ T cells, or bulk PBMC T cells (not recorded which). The sequence came from a woman between 45 and 60 years old in good health. The CDR3: CSARDLTGGAEAFF.